This T cell receptor (beta chain) was profiled in a study of cytomegalovirus exposure and HLA in healthy donors. PCR amplification relied on 60 Vbeta primers (plus 13 Jbeta primers). Profiled with immunoSEQ multiplex PCR; TCRdb holds only in-frame clones, not every one. The data show 80,000 to 130,000 clones, around 75% seen once. Worth noting for this clone: Its target is not known.

Findings of the study overall: A later analysis reported that several of the most significant clusters appeared to be linked to common viral pathogens, among them Epstein-Barr virus. The analysis excluded some indistinguishable V segments, including TRBV6-2 and TRBV6-3. With later analysis, a missense DCLRE1C variant became linked to TCR beta V- and J-gene trimming.

The V and J ends lost 8 bases and 3 bases respectively, with 14 bases between them. This CDR3 spans 13 amino acids. Germline loops: CDR1 ENHRY, CDR2 SYGVKD. This sequence joins TRBV10-3 and TRBJ2-7, with D perhaps TRBD2 (6 bases). Input material: PBMCs. The sequence was collected from a woman between 18 and 29 years old in good health and CMV-seropositive. This chain's CDR3 is CAIGRELNYEQYF. In nucleotides, the CDR3 is TGTGCCATCGGACGGGAGTTAAACTACGAGCAGTACTTC.